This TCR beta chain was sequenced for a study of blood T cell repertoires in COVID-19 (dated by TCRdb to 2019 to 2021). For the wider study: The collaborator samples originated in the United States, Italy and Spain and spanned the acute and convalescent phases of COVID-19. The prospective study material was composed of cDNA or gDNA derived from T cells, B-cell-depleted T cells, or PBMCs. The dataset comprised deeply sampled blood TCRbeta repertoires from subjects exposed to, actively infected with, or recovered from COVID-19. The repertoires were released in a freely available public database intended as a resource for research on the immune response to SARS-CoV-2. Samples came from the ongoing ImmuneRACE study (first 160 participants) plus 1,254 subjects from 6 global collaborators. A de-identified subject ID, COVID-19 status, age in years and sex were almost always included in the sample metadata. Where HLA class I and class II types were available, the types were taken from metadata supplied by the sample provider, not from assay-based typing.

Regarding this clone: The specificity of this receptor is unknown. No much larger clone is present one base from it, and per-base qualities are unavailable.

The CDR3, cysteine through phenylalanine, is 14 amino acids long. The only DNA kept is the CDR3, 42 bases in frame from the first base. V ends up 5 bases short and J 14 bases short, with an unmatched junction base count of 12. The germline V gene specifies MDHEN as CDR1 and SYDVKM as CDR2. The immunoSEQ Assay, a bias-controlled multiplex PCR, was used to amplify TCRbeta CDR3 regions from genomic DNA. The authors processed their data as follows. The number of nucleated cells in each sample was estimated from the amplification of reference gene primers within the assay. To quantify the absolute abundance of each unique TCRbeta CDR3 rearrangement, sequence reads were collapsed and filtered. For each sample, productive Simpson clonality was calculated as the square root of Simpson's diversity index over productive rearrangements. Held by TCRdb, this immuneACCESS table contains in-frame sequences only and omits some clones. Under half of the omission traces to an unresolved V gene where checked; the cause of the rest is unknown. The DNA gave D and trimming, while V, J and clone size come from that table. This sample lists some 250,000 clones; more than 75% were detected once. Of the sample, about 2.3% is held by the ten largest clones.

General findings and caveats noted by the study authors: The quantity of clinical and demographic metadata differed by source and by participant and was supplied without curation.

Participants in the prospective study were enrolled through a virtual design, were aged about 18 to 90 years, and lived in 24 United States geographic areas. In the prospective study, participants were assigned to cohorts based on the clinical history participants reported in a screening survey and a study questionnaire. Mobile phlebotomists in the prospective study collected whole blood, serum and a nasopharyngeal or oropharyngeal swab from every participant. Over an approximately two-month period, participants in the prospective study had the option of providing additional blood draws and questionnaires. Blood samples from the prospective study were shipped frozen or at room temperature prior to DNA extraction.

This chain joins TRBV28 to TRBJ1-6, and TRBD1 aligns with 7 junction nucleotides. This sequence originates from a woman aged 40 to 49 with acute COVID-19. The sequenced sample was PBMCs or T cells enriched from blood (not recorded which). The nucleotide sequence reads TGTGCCAGCAGTCCCGGACAGGTCTCAATTTCCCTCCACTTT. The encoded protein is CASSPGQVSISLHF.